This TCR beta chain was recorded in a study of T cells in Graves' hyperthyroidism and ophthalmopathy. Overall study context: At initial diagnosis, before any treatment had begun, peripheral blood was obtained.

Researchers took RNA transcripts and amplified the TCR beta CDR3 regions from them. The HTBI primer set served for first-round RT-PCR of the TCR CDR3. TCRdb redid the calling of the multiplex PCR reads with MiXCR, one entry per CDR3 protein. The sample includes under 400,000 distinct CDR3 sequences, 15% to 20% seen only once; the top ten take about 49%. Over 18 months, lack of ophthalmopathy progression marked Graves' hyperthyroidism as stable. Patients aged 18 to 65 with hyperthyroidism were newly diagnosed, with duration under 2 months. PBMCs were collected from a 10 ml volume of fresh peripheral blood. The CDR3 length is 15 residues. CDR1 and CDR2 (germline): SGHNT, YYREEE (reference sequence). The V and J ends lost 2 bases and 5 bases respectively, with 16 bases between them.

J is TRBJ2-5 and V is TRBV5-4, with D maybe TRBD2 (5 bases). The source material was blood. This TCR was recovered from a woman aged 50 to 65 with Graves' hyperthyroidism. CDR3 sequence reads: CASSLGGSEAETQYF. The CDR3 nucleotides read TGTGCCAGCAGCTTAGGTGGGAGTGAGGCGGAGACCCAGTACTTC.